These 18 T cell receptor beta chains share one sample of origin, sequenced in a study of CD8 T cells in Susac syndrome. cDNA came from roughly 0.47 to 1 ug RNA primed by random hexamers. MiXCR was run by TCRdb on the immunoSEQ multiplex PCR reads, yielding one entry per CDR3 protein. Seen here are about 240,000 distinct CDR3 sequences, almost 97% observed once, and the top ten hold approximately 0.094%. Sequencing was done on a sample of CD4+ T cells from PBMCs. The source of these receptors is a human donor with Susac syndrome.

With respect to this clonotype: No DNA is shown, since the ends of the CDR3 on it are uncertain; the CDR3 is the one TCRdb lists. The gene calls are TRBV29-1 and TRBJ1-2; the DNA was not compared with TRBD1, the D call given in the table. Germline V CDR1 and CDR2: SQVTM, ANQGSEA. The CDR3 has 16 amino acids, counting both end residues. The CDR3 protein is CSVGLIRARVNYGYTF.

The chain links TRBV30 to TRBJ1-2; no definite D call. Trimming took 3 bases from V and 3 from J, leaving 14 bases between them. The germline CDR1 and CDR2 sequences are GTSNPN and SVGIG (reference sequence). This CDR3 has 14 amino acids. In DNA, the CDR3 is TGTGCCTGGAGGAAAGAACGGTCAGACTATGGCTACACCTTC. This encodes CAWRKERSDYGYTF.

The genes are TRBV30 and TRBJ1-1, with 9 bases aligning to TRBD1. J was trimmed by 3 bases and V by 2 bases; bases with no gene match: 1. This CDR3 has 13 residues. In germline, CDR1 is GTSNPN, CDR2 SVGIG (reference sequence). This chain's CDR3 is CAWSRDRDTEAFF. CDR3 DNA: TGTGCCTGGAGTCGGGACAGGGACACTGAAGCTTTCTTT.

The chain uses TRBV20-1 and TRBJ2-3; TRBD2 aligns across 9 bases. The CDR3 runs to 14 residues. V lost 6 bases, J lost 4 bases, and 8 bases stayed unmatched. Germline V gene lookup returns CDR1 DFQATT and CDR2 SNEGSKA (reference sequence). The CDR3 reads CSATGTSRSDTQYF. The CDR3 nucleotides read TGCAGTGCAACCGGGACTAGCAGGTCAGATACGCAGTATTTT.

The CDR3 coding sequence is TGTGCCAGCACGGGACTAGCGGGAGCCAGTGAGCAGTTCTTC. Protein product: CASTGLAGASEQFF. The rearrangement links TRBV6-1 to TRBJ2-1; 14 bases line up with TRBD2. CDR1 is MNHNS and CDR2 is SASEGT in the germline V gene. The junction had 5 bases not matched to a gene; V was cut back by 7 bases and J by 9 bases. The CDR3 is 14 residues long.

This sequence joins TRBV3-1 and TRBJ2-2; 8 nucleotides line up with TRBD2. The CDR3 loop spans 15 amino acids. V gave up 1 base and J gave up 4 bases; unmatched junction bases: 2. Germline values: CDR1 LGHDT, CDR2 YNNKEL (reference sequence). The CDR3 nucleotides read TGTGCCAGCAGCCAAGCGGGAGGGATCACCGGGGAGCTGTTTTTT. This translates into CASSQAGGITGELFF.

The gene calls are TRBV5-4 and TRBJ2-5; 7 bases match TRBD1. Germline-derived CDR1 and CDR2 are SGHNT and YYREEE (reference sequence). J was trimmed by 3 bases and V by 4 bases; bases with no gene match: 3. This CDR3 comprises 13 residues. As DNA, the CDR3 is TGTGCCAGCAGCCCCGGGACAGAAGAGACCCAGTACTTC. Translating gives CASSPGTEETQYF.

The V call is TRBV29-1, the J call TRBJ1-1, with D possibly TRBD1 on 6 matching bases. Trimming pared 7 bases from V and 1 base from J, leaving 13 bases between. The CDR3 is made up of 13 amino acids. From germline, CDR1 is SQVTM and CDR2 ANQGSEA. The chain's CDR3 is CSGQDRRNTEAFF. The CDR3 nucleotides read TGCAGCGGCCAGGACAGAAGGAACACTGAAGCTTTCTTT. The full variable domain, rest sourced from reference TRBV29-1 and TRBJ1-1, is SAVISQKPSRDICQRGTSLTIQCQVDSQVTMMFWYRQQPGQSLTLIATANQGSEATYESGFVIDKFPISRPNLTFSTLTVSNMSPEDSSIYLCSGQDRRNTEAFFGQGTRLTVV.

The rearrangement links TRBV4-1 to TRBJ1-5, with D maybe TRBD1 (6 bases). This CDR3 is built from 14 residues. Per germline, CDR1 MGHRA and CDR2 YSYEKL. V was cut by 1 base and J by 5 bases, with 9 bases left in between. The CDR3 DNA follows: TGCGCCAGCAGCCAAGGGACAGTCTATCAGCCCCAGCATTTT. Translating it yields CASSQGTVYQPQHF.

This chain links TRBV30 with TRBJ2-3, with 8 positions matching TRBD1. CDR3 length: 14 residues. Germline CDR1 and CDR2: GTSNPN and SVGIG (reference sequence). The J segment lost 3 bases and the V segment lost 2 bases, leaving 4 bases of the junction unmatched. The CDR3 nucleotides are TGTGCCTGGAGTCCGAACAGGGGGACAGATACGCAGTATTTT. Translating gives CAWSPNRGTDTQYF.

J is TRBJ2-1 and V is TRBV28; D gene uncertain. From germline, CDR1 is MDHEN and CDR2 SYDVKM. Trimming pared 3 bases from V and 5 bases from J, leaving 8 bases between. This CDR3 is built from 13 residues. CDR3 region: CASSLDRNNEQFF. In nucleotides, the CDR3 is TGTGCCAGCAGTTTGGATAGAAACAATGAGCAGTTCTTC. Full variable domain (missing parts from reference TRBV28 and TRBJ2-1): DVKVTQSSRYLVKRTGEKVFLECVQDMDHENMFWYRQDPGLGLRLIYFSYDVKMKEKGDIPEGYSVSREKKERFSLILESASTNQTSMYLCASSLDRNNEQFFGPGTRLTVL.

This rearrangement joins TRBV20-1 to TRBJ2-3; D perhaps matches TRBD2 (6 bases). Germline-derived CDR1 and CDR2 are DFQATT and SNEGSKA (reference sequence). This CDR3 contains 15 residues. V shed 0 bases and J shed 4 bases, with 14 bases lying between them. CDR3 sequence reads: CSARDFQGGADTQYF. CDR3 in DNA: TGCAGTGCTAGAGATTTTCAGGGAGGAGCAGATACGCAGTATTTT.

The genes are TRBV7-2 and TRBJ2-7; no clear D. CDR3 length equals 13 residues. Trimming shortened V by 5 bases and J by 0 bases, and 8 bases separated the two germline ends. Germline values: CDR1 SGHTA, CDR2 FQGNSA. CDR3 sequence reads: CASSRNTSYEQYF. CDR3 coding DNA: TGTGCCAGCAGCAGAAACACCTCCTACGAGCAGTACTTC. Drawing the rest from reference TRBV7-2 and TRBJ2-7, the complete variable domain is GAGVSQSPSNKVTEKGKDVELRCDPISGHTALYWYRQSLGQGLEFLIYFQGNSAPDKSGLPSDRFSAERTGGSVSTLTIQRTQQEDSAVYLCASSRNTSYEQYFGPGTRLTVT.

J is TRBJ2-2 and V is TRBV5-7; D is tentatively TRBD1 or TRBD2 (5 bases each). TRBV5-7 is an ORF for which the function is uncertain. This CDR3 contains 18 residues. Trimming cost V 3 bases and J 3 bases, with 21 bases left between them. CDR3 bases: TGTGCCAGCAGCTCGGGACCGCCTCAAGCGCACTACACCGGGGAGCTGTTTTTT. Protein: CASSSGPPQAHYTGELFF.

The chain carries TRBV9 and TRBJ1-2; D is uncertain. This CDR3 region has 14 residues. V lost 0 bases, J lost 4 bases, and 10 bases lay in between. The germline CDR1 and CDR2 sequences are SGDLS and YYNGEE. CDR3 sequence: CASSVDRSTYGYTF. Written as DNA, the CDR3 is TGTGCCAGCAGCGTAGATAGGTCCACCTATGGCTACACCTTC.

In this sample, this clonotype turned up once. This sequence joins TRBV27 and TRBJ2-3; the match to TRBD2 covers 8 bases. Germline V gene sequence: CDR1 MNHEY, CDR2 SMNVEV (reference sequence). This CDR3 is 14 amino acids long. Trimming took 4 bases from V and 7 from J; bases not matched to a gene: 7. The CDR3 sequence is CASSSGGTSNTQYF. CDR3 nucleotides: TGTGCCAGCAGTTCGGGAGGGACATCGAATACGCAGTATTTT.

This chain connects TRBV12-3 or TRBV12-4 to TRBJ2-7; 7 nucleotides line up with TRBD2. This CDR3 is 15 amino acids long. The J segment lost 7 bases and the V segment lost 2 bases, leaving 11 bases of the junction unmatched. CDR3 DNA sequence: TGTGCCAGCAGTTTACAGCTAGCGGAAGCAGGGGAGCAGTACTTC. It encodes CASSLQLAEAGEQYF.

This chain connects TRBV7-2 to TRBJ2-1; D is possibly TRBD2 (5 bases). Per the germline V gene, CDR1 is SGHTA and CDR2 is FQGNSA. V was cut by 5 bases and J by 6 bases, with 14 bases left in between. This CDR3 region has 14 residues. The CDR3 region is CASSIRTFGNEQFF. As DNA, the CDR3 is TGTGCCAGCAGCATTCGGACTTTCGGCAATGAGCAGTTCTTC.